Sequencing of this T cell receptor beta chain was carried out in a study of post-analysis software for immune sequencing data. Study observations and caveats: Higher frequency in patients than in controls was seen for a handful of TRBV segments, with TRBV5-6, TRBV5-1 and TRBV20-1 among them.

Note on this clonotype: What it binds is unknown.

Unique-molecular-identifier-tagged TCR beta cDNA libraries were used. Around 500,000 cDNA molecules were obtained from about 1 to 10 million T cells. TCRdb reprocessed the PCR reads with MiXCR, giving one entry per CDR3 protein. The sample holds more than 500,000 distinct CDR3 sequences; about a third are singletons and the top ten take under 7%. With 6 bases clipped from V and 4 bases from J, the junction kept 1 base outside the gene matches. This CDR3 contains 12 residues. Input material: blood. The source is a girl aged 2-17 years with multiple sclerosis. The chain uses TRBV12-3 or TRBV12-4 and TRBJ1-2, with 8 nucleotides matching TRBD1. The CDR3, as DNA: TGTGCCAGCAGGCAGGGGGCCTATGGCTACACCTTC. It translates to CASRQGAYGYTF.